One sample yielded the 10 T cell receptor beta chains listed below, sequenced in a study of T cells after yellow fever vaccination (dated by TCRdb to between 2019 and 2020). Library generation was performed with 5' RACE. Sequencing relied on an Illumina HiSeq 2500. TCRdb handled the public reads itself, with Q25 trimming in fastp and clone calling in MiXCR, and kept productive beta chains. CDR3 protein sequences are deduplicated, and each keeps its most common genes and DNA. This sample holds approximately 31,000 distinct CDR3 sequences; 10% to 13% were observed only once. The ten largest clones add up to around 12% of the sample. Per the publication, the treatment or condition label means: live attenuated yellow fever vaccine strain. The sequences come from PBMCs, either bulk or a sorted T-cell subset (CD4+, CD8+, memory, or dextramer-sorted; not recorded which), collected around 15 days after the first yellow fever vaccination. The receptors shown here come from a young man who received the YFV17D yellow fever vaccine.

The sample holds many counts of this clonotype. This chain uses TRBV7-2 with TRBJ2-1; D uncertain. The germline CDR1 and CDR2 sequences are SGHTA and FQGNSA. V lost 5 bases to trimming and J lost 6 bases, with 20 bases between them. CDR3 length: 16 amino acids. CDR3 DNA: TGTGCCAGCAGCCTCGTTAGCTTGAGTTCCCGCAATGAGCAGTTCTTC. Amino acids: CASSLVSLSSRNEQFF.

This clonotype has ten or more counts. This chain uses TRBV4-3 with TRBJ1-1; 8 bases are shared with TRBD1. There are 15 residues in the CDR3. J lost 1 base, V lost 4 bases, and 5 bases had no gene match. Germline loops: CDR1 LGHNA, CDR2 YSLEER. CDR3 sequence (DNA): TGCGCCAGCAGCCGTTCACAGGGGGGGAACACTGAAGCTTTCTTT. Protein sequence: CASSRSQGGNTEAFF.

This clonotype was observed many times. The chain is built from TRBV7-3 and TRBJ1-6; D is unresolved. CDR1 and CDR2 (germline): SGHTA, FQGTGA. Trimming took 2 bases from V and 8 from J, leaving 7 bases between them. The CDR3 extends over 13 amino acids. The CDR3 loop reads CASSLYKDSPLHF. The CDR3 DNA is TGTGCCAGCAGCTTATATAAAGATTCACCCCTCCACTTT.

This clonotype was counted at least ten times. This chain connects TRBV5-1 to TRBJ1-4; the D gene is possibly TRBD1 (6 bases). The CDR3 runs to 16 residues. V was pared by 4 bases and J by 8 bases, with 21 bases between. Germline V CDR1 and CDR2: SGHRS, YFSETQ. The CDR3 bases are TGCGCCAGCAGCCGCCGTCCACAGGGTCAGGGAGAAAAACTGTTTTTT. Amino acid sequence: CASSRRPQGQGEKLFF.

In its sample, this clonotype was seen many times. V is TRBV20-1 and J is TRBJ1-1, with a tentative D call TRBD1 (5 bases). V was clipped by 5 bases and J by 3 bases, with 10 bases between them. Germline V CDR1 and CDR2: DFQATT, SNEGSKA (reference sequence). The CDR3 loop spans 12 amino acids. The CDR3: CSAAQVDTEAFF. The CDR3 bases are TGCAGTGCTGCACAGGTAGACACTGAAGCTTTCTTT.

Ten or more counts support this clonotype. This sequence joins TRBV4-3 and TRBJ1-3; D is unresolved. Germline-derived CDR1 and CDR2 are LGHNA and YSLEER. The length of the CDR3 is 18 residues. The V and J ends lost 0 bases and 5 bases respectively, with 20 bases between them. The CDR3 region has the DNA TGCGCCAGCAGCCAAGAGCGGACCACAGCCGGGAAAAGAAACACCATATATTTT. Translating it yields CASSQERTTAGKRNTIYF.

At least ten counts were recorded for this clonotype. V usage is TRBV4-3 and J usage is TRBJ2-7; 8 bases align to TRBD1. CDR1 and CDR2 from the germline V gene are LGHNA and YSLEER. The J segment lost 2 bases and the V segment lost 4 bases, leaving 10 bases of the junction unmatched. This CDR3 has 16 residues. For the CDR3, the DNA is TGCGCCAGCAGCCTCCGACAGGGGAGAATCCCCTACGAGCAGTACGTC. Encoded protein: CASSLRQGRIPYEQYV.

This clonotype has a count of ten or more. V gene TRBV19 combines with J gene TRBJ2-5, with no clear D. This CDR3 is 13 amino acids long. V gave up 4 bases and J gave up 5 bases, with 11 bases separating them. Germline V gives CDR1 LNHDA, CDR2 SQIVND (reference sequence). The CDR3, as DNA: TGTGCCAGTAGTAACAAAGCCGCGGAGACCCAGTACTTC. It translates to CASSNKAAETQYF. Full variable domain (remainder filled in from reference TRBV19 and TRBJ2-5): DGGITQSPKYLFRKEGQNVTLSCEQNLNHDAMYWYRQDPGQGLRLIYYSQIVNDFQKGDIAEGYSVSREKKESFPLTVTSAQKNPTAFYLCASSNKAAETQYFGPGTRLLVL.

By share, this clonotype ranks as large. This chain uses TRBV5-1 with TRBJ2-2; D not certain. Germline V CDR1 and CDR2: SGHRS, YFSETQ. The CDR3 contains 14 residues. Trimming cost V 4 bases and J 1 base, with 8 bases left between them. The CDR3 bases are TGCGCCAGCAGCCCAGGAATGAACACCGGGGAGCTGTTTTTT. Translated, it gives CASSPGMNTGELFF. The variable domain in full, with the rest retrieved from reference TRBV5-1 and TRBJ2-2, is KAGVTQTPRYLIKTRGQQVTLSCSPISGHRSVSWYQQTPGQGLQFLFEYFSETQRNKGNFPGRFSGRQFSNSRSEMNVSTLELGDSALYLCASSPGMNTGELFFGEGSRLTVL.

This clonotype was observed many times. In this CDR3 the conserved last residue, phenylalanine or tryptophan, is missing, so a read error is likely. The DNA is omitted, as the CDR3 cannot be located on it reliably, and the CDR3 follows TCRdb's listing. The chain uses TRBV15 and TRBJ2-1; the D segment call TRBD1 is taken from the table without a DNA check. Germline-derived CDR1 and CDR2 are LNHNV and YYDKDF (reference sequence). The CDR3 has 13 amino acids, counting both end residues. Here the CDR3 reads CATSRNPRDTIVI.